The clone carrying this T cell receptor (beta chain) was detected a few times. The data stem from a study of blood T cell repertoires in COVID-19. Overall study context: Sources were T cells, B-cell-depleted T cells, or PBMCs; the material itself was cDNA or gDNA.

Germline V gene data show CDR1 as SGDLS and CDR2 as YYNGEE. This CDR3 spans 16 amino acids. V dropped 0 bases and J dropped 0; count of bases not matched to a gene: 5. The authors' processing: Estimation of nucleated cell counts relied on the amplification of reference gene primers. Clones were sequenced by immunoSEQ multiplex PCR, and TCRdb holds only the in-frame ones, with some missing. The D gene and trimming were derived from the DNA, and the V and J assignments and clone size from that table. Of about 81,000 clones listed, roughly four fifths were seen once; the top ten hold 7% to 9%. Input material: peripheral blood. The rearrangement links TRBV9 to TRBJ2-7; 8 positions match TRBD2. The receptor was isolated from a human donor in a cohort sampled during active COVID-19. As DNA, the CDR3 is TGTGCCAGCAGCGTAGCGGGGGGGCAGAGCTCCTACGAGCAGTACTTC. It specifies CASSVAGGQSSYEQYF. Together with reference TRBV9 and TRBJ2-7, the CDR3 gives the full variable domain: DSGVTQTPKHLITATGQRVTLRCSPRSGDLSVYWYQQSLDQGLQFLIQYYNGEERAKGNILERFSAQQFPDLHSELNLSSLELGDSALYFCASSVAGGQSSYEQYFGPGTRLTVT.